What follows is one T cell receptor (beta chain) and its context. Trimming removed 0 bases at V and 4 bases at J, with 11 bases between. This CDR3 is 15 amino acids long. Germline assignment: CDR1 SGHRS and CDR2 YFSETQ. The data derive from a study of blood T cell repertoires in COVID-19. Only in-frame clones appear in the TCRdb table, and some are missing; sequencing was by immunoSEQ multiplex PCR. Of 130,000 to 150,000 clones in the sample, 60% to 85% were seen once. The V and J genes are TRBV5-1 and TRBJ2-1; D gene unclear. The receptor's source is a man aged 50 to 59 with active or convalescent COVID-19. Sample: peripheral blood. CDR3 residues: CASSLETPGYNEQFF. The CDR3, as DNA: TGCGCCAGCAGCTTGGAAACTCCCGGGTACAATGAGCAGTTCTTC.